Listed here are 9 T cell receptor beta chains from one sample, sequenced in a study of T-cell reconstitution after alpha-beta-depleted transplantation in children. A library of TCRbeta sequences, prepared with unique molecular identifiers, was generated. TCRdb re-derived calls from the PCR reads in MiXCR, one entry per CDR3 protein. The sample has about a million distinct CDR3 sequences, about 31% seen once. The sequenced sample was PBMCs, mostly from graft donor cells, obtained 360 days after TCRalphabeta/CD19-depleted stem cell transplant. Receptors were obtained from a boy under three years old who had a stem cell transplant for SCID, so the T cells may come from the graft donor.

The DNA for the CDR3 is TGTGCCAGCACCAGGGACATCCTTAGCAATCAGCCCCAGCATTTT. Amino acid sequence: CASTRDILSNQPQHF. This chain connects TRBV12-3 or TRBV12-4 to TRBJ1-5, with a possible D match to TRBD1 (6 bases). The CDR3 loop spans 15 amino acids. V was trimmed by 7 bases and J by 0 bases, leaving 13 bases between them.

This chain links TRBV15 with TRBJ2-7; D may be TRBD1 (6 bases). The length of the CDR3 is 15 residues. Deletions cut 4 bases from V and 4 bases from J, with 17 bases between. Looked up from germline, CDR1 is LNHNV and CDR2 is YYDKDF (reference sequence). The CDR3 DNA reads TGTGCCACCAGCATAAGGTGGGACATCCATTACGAGCAGTACTTC. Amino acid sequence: CATSIRWDIHYEQYF.

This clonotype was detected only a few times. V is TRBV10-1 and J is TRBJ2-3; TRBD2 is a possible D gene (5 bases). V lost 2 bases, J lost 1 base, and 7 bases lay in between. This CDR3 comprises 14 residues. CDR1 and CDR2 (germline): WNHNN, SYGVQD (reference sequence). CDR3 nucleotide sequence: TGCGCCAGCAGTGAGACTAGTCGCACAGATACGCAGTATTTT. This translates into CASSETSRTDTQYF.

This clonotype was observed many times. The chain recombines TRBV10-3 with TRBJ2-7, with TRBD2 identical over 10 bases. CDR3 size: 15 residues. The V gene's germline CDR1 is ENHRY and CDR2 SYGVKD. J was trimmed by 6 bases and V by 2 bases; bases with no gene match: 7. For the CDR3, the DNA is TGTGCCATCAGTGAGGCCCAGCGGGGGGGCGTCGAGCAGTACTTC. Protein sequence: CAISEAQRGGVEQYF.

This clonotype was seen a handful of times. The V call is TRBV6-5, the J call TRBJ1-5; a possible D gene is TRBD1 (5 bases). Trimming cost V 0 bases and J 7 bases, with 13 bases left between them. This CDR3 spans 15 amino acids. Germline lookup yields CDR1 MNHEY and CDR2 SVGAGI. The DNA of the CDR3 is TGTGCCAGCAGTTACTCGGGGCAGGTCCACCAGCCCCAGCATTTT. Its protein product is CASSYSGQVHQPQHF.

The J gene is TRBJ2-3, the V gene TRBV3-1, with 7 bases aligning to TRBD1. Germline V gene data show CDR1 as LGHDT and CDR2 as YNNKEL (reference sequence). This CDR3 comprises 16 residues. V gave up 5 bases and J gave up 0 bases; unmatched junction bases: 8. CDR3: CASSVQTGISTDTQYF. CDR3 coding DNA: TGTGCCAGCAGCGTCCAGACAGGGATCAGCACAGATACGCAGTATTTT.

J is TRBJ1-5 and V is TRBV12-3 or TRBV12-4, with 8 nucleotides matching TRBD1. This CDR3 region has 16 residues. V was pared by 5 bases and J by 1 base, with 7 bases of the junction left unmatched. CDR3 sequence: CASSRQGRGSNQPQHF. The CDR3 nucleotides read TGTGCCAGCAGTCGACAGGGGCGGGGGAGCAATCAGCCCCAGCATTTT.

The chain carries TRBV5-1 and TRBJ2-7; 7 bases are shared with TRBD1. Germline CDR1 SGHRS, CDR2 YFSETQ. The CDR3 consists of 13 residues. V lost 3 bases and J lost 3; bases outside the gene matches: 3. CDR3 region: CASSWDRYYEQYF. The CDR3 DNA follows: TGCGCCAGCAGCTGGGACAGATACTACGAGCAGTACTTC. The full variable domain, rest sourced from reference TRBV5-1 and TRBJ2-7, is KAGVTQTPRYLIKTRGQQVTLSCSPISGHRSVSWYQQTPGQGLQFLFEYFSETQRNKGNFPGRFSGRQFSNSRSEMNVSTLELGDSALYLCASSWDRYYEQYFGPGTRLTVT.

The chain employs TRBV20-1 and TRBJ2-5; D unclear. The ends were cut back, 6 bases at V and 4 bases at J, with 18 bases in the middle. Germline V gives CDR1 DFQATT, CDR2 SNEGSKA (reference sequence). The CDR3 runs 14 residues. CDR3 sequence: CSAQRRDSRETQYF. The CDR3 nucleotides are TGCAGTGCCCAGAGAAGGGATTCCAGAGAGACCCAGTACTTC.